These 24 T cell receptor beta chains share one sample of origin, sequenced in a study of molecular identifiers for immune sequencing clone quantification. TCRdb re-derived calls from the PCR reads in MiXCR, one entry per CDR3 protein. This sample carries more than 250,000 distinct CDR3 sequences, over 20% of them seen once, and the ten largest clones take roughly 0.86%. Sequenced input: naive CD8+ T cells from blood, with Jurkat cell RNA spiked in. The subset: FACS-sorted CD8+CD4-CCR7+CD45RA+ naive T cells. The receptor source for this set is a human donor in good health. Some libraries in this study had Jurkat cell RNA spiked in.

This clonotype came up many times. The chain links TRBV12-3 or TRBV12-4 to TRBJ2-5; the D gene is possibly TRBD2 (6 bases). Trimming left V 5 bases short and J 6 bases short, with 13 bases between. The CDR3 spans 13 residues. The CDR3 DNA reads TGTGCCAGCAGTCCGGGGACTGGGCAGACCCAGTACTTC. The encoded protein is CASSPGTGQTQYF.

Many counts were recorded for this clonotype. The CDR3 sequence: CSARARDWNLSYF. The CDR3 bases are TGCAGTGCTAGAGCAAGGGACTGGAATCTTAGTTACTTC. The chain carries TRBV20-1 and TRBJ2-7, with D maybe TRBD2 (6 bases). The CDR3 totals 13 residues. Trimming cost V 1 base and J 13 bases, with 20 bases left between them. Germline V gives CDR1 DFQATT, CDR2 SNEGSKA (reference sequence).

Comment on this clonotype: A junction end diverges from the germline sequence, so it may reflect a read error. The genes are TRBV9 and TRBJ2-5; the D call may be TRBD1 or TRBD2 (5 bases each). CDR1 is SGDLS and CDR2 is YYNGEE in the germline V gene. CDR3 size: 15 residues. CDR3 coding DNA: TGTGCCAGCAGCGTAGAAGGGGACGACCAAGTGACCCAGTACTTC. This gives the protein CASSVEGDDQVTQYF. The full variable domain, with the rest looked up from reference TRBV9 and TRBJ2-5, is DSGVTQTPKHLITATGQRVTLRCSPRSGDLSVYWYQQSLDQGLQFLIQYYNGEERAKGNILERFSAQQFPDLHSELNLSSLELGDSALYFCASSVEGDDQVTQYFGPGTRLLVL.

This clonotype was detected ten times or more. CDR3 residues: CASSITPGLAGGITDTQYF. CDR3 nucleotide sequence: TGCGCCAGCAGCATCACCCCCGGACTAGCGGGGGGAATCACAGATACGCAGTATTTT. J is TRBJ2-3 and V is TRBV5-1, with 14 bases aligning to TRBD2. The V gene end was trimmed by 4 bases and the J gene end by 2 bases; junction bases not matched to a gene: 12. The CDR3 is 19 amino acids. The germline V gene encodes CDR1 SGHRS and CDR2 YFSETQ.

This clonotype was picked up many times. The V and J genes are TRBV4-3 and TRBJ1-6; D unresolved. The V gene lost 2 bases and the J gene lost 9 bases, with 8 bases spanning the gap. The germline V gene encodes CDR1 LGHNA and CDR2 YSLEER. The CDR3 sequence is 13 residues long. The CDR3 reads CASSQQVGSPLHF. CDR3 nucleotides: TGCGCCAGCAGCCAACAAGTCGGTTCACCCCTCCACTTT.

As concerns this clonotype: With a much larger clone just one base away, this may be a read error. The chain joins TRBV11-2 to TRBJ2-7, with D perhaps matching TRBD1 (5 bases). The CDR3 loop spans 12 amino acids. Per germline, CDR1 SGHAT and CDR2 FQNNGV. The CDR3 loop is CAGSSIRAEQYF. For the CDR3, the DNA is TGTGCCGGCAGCTCAATCAGGGCCGAGCAGTACTTC.

This clonotype was picked up a small number of times. V gene TRBV12-5 combines with J gene TRBJ2-5, with D perhaps matching TRBD2 (5 bases). Germline V gives CDR1 LGHNT, CDR2 FRNRAP. This CDR3 comprises 14 residues. V was pared by 7 bases and J by 3 bases, with 15 bases between. The CDR3 DNA sequence: TGTGCTAGTGCTACAACGAGGGCAGAAGAGACCCAGTACTTC. Translating gives CASATTRAEETQYF.

This clonotype was observed many times. The rearrangement joins TRBV7-9 to TRBJ2-3, with D perhaps TRBD1 (6 bases). Trimming removed 5 bases at V and 3 bases at J, with 15 bases between. This CDR3 comprises 15 residues. The V gene's germline CDR1 is SEHNR and CDR2 FQNEAQ (reference sequence). The CDR3 DNA reads TGTGCCAGCAGCCACCATGGGCAGGGGACAGATACGCAGTATTTT. It yields the protein CASSHHGQGTDTQYF.

Comment on this clonotype: This may arise from a read error, as a much more abundant clone is one base away. The chain has TRBV12-3 or TRBV12-4 and TRBJ1-1; tentative D call: TRBD1 (5 bases). This CDR3 comprises 17 residues. CDR3 coding DNA: TGTGCCAACAGTTTGGGGCAGGGTCCCATCCTCAACACTGAAGCTTTCTTT. Translation gives CANSLGQGPILNTEAFF.

A remark on this clonotype: This sequence may be a read error, since a much larger clone differs from it by one base. Likely a read error: the CDR3 ends without its conserved phenylalanine or tryptophan. The genes are TRBV28 and TRBJ1-1; no reliable D call. Germline loops: CDR1 MDHEN, CDR2 SYDVKM. The CDR3 is 13 residues long. The V and J ends lost 6 bases and 2 bases respectively, with 10 bases between them. The CDR3 sequence is CASRWRGNTEAFV. As DNA, the CDR3 is TGTGCCAGCAGGTGGAGAGGTAACACTGAAGCTTTCGTT.

This clonotype was counted between two and nine times. J is TRBJ2-7 and V is TRBV20-1; 8 bases are shared with TRBD2. V dropped 0 bases and J dropped 5; count of bases not matched to a gene: 9. Germline lookup yields CDR1 DFQATT and CDR2 SNEGSKA (reference sequence). The CDR3 is 15 amino acids. The CDR3 is CSARDFGGGRDEQYF. DNA for the CDR3: TGCAGTGCTAGAGATTTTGGCGGGGGGCGTGACGAGCAGTACTTC.

This clonotype came up many times. The rearrangement joins TRBV5-4 to TRBJ2-2, with D possibly matching TRBD1 (6 bases). The germline V gene has CDR1 SGHNT and CDR2 YYREEE (reference sequence). CDR3 size: 16 residues. Trimming stripped 2 bases from V and 5 bases from J, with 16 bases between. This CDR3 is CASSFLEVQGTGELFF. The CDR3 region has the DNA TGTGCCAGCAGCTTCCTAGAGGTCCAGGGGACCGGGGAGCTGTTTTTT.

Of note for this clonotype: A much larger clone sits a single nucleotide away, making a read error possible. This chain uses TRBV12-3 or TRBV12-4 with TRBJ1-1; 8 nucleotides match TRBD1. V lost 8 bases to trimming and J lost 0 bases; unmatched junction nucleotides: 8. CDR3 length equals 15 residues. The CDR3 DNA is TGTGCCAGCGCGCGATCAGGGGGCTTGAACACTGAAGCTTTCTTT. Its protein is CASARSGGLNTEAFF.

The table lists this clonotype with many counts. The V call is TRBV30, the J call TRBJ2-1; D ambiguous. Per germline, CDR1 GTSNPN and CDR2 SVGIG (reference sequence). V gave up 3 bases and J gave up 3 bases, with 9 bases separating them. There are 13 residues in the CDR3. This chain's CDR3 is CAWRENLYNEQFF. DNA for the CDR3: TGTGCCTGGAGGGAGAATCTCTACAATGAGCAGTTCTTC.

At least ten counts were recorded for this clonotype. The genes are TRBV2 and TRBJ2-7; 7 bases align to TRBD2. This CDR3 region has 15 residues. Losses at the gene ends were 7 bases for V and 3 bases for J; bases not matched to a gene: 12. Germline lookup yields CDR1 SNHLY and CDR2 FYNNEI. DNA for the CDR3: TGTGCCAGCACCGCCTGGACTAGTGGGGTCTACGAGCAGTACTTC. Encoded protein: CASTAWTSGVYEQYF.

This clonotype was recorded at least ten times. The CDR3, as DNA: TGTGCCAGCAGCTTGGCGGTTCGTCAGGACTTCGGGCAGTACTTC. Encoded protein: CASSLAVRQDFGQYF. The rearrangement joins TRBV5-5 to TRBJ2-7; tentatively, D is TRBD2 (5 bases). In germline, CDR1 is SGHKS, CDR2 YYEKEE (reference sequence). This CDR3 comprises 15 residues. V was pared by 0 bases and J by 9 bases, with 19 bases between. Full variable domain (rest looked up from reference TRBV5-5 and TRBJ2-7): DAGVTQSPTHLIKTRGQQVTLRCSPISGHKSVSWYQQVLGQGPQFIFQYYEKEERGRGNFPDRFSARQFPNYSSELNVNALLLGDSALYLCASSLAVRQDFGQYFGPGTRLTVT.

There are a few counts of this clonotype. The chain employs TRBV28 and TRBJ2-2, with 9 bases fitting TRBD2. There are 16 residues in the CDR3. Germline V lookup: CDR1 MDHEN, CDR2 SYDVKM. Trimming at V came to 5 bases and at J to 1 base, leaving 5 bases not matched to a gene. DNA of the CDR3: TGTGCCAGCAGTCTTAAAGCGGGAGGGAACACCGGGGAGCTGTTTTTT. Protein sequence: CASSLKAGGNTGELFF.

This clonotype was seen many times. CDR3 in amino acids: CASSLRSTGELFF. For the CDR3, the DNA is TGTGCCAGCAGTCTACGCTCCACCGGGGAGCTGTTTTTT. The genes are TRBV6-5 and TRBJ2-2, with D unclear. The CDR3 length is 13 residues. Germline CDR1 MNHEY, CDR2 SVGAGI. Between the trimmed V and J ends, which lost 5 bases and 4 bases, there was a span of 8 bases.

Remarks on this clonotype: This may come from a read error, since a much larger clone is one base off. The rearrangement links TRBV7-9 to TRBJ2-2, with 8 positions matching TRBD2. The CDR3 is 17 amino acids. J lost 4 bases, V lost 1 base, and 8 bases had no gene match. Germline CDR1 is SEHNR and CDR2 is FQNEAQ (reference sequence). CDR3 loop: CASSLVGSGGPTGELFF. CDR3 sequence (DNA): TGTGCCAGCAGCTTAGTGGGCAGCGGGGGACCCACCGGGGAGCTGTTTTTT.

This clonotype occurred once. This may come from a read error, since a much larger clone is one base off. V and J are TRBV5-6 and TRBJ2-7; D is unclear. CDR3 length: 14 residues. The germline V gene encodes CDR1 SGHDT and CDR2 YYEEEE. In nucleotides, the CDR3 is TGTGCCAGCGGCTTGGGCGCCAGTTTCTACGAGCAGTACTTC. Translation: CASGLGASFYEQYF.

This clonotype has a handful of counts. The rearrangement joins TRBV4-1 to TRBJ1-1; no clear D gene. The CDR3 runs to 14 residues. Germline V gives CDR1 MGHRA, CDR2 YSYEKL. Trimming shortened V by 1 base and J by 4 bases, and 10 bases separated the two germline ends. The chain's CDR3 is CASSQVPGGTEAFF. The CDR3 region has the DNA TGCGCCAGCAGCCAAGTCCCGGGTGGCACTGAAGCTTTCTTT.

This clonotype was detected only a few times. The CDR3 coding sequence is TGTGCCAGCAGTGCCGGGACGGACACTGAAGCTTTCTTT. It translates to CASSAGTDTEAFF. The chain is built from TRBV25-1 and TRBJ1-1; D possibly corresponds to TRBD1 (5 bases). The CDR3 loop spans 13 amino acids. CDR1 is MGHDK and CDR2 is SYGVNS in the germline V gene. The V end was cut by 4 bases, the J end by 3 bases, with 9 bases between.

Concerning this clonotype itself: Just one base apart from a much larger clone, this may be a read error. The chain is built from TRBV25-1 and TRBJ2-7, with no clear D. Germline V lookup: CDR1 MGHDK, CDR2 SYGVNS. The CDR3 covers 18 residues. Here the CDR3 reads CASGEYPSLVFLFCEQYF. CDR3 sequence (DNA): TGTGCCAGCGGTGAATACCCTAGTCTGGTCTTCCTCTTTTGCGAGCAGTACTTC.

With respect to this clonotype: This may be a read error, as it is one base from a much larger clone. The CDR3 loop is CAGSLGRTYGGNTEAFF. The CDR3 coding sequence is TGTGCCGGCAGCTTAGGACGTACGTATGGGGGAAACACTGAAGCTTTCTTT. The chain uses TRBV7-9 and TRBJ1-1, with D perhaps matching TRBD1 (5 bases). Looked up from germline, CDR1 is SEHNR and CDR2 is FQNEAQ (reference sequence). This CDR3 spans 17 amino acids.